Listed here are 14 T cell receptor beta chains from one sample, sequenced in a study of CD8+ T cells in alopecia areata. Sequencing relied on a cDNA template that was reverse transcribed from extracted RNA. Clones were read by immunoSEQ multiplex PCR, and TCRdb kept only the in-frame ones, dropping some. The sample comprises more than 95,000 clones, roughly 41% of which are singletons, and about 1.2% rests with the top ten. Sequencing was done on a sample of CD4+ T cells sorted from blood. The receptors here all came from a human donor with alopecia areata.

The genes are TRBV5-4 and TRBJ2-3, with D unresolved. CDR3 length equals 14 residues. Per germline, CDR1 SGHNT and CDR2 YYREEE (reference sequence). V gave up 1 base and J gave up 6 bases, with 12 bases separating them. The CDR3, as DNA: TGTGCCAGCAGCTTGTCGGGTAGTCGGGATACGCAGTATTTT. Amino acids: CASSLSGSRDTQYF.

This clone was found a few times. The CDR3 reads CASSRQGWTEAFF. The CDR3 nucleotides read TGTGCCAGCAGCCGCCAGGGTTGGACTGAAGCTTTCTTT. V and J are TRBV7-2 and TRBJ1-1; D may be TRBD1 (5 bases). V was clipped by 5 bases and J by 5 bases, with 12 bases between them. Germline V gene sequence: CDR1 SGHTA, CDR2 FQGNSA. There are 13 residues in the CDR3.

The V gene is TRBV11-2, the J gene TRBJ2-2, with D possibly matching TRBD2 (5 bases). Trimming took 10 bases from V and 4 from J, leaving 19 bases between them. The germline gives CDR1 SGHAT, CDR2 FQNNGV. This CDR3 has 15 residues. The CDR3: CATTEGNGLTGELFF. Here the CDR3 DNA reads TGTGCCACCACTGAGGGAAACGGGCTCACCGGGGAGCTGTTTTTT.

The rearrangement uses TRBV27 and TRBJ2-2; a possible D gene is TRBD2 (5 bases). Deletions cut 5 bases from V and 5 bases from J, with 12 bases between. In germline, CDR1 is MNHEY, CDR2 SMNVEV (reference sequence). CDR3 length equals 14 residues. CDR3 amino acids: CASSPRGLTGELFF. CDR3 coding DNA: TGTGCCAGCAGTCCACGGGGTTTAACCGGGGAGCTGTTTTTT.

This chain connects TRBV5-1 to TRBJ2-7; D gene ambiguous. V gave up 1 base and J gave up 4 bases, with 6 bases separating them. CDR1 and CDR2 from the germline V gene are SGHRS and YFSETQ. This CDR3 comprises 12 residues. As DNA, the CDR3 is TGCGCCAGCAGCTTGATACAGTACGAGCAGTACTTC. Its translation is CASSLIQYEQYF.

This sequence joins TRBV30 and TRBJ1-1; D might be TRBD1 (6 bases). This CDR3 spans 15 amino acids. V lost 0 bases to trimming and J lost 5 bases, with 16 bases between them. Germline V CDR1 and CDR2: GTSNPN, SVGIG (reference sequence). CDR3 nucleotides: TGTGCCTGGAGTGTCATCCCAGGGGAGGGGACTGAAGCTTTCTTT. Its translation: CAWSVIPGEGTEAFF.

This clone was picked up one time. Here the CDR3 DNA reads TGTGCCTGGAGTGTACTAGGCAGGGGACTTGAGCAGTTCTTC. Translation: CAWSVLGRGLEQFF. This chain links TRBV30 with TRBJ2-1, with D perhaps TRBD1 or TRBD2 (6 bases each). Germline V gives CDR1 GTSNPN, CDR2 SVGIG (reference sequence). CDR3 length equals 14 residues. V was pared by 0 bases and J by 9 bases, with 15 bases between.

The V call is TRBV5-1, the J call TRBJ2-2, with a weak D call TRBD1 (5 bases). CDR1 and CDR2 (germline): SGHRS, YFSETQ. With 2 bases removed from V and 0 bases from J, the gap between germline ends came to 11 bases. The CDR3 totals 16 residues. The CDR3 DNA sequence: TGCGCCAGCAGCTTCTCGTGGGGCCCGAACACCGGGGAGCTGTTTTTT. Translated, it gives CASSFSWGPNTGELFF.

This rearrangement joins TRBV4-1 to TRBJ2-4; possibly TRBD1 or TRBD2 for D (5 bases each). In germline, CDR1 is MGHRA, CDR2 YSYEKL. V gave up 0 bases and J gave up 4 bases, with 13 bases separating them. This CDR3 spans 16 amino acids. Here the CDR3 reads CASSQDSGAPKNIQYF. CDR3 DNA sequence: TGCGCCAGCAGCCAAGATTCCGGGGCACCGAAAAACATTCAGTACTTC.

The chain carries TRBV10-1 and TRBJ1-1, with 8 bases identical to TRBD1. The germline CDR1 and CDR2 sequences are WNHNN and SYGVQD (reference sequence). J gave up 3 bases and V 5 bases, and 2 bases lay outside the gene matches. This CDR3 comprises 13 residues. The CDR3: CASSRQGHTEAFF. The CDR3 DNA reads TGCGCCAGCAGTCGACAGGGGCACACTGAAGCTTTCTTT.

This clone was seen more than once but under ten times. V usage is TRBV4-1 and J usage is TRBJ1-5, with TRBD1 as a possible D gene (6 bases). The germline V gene encodes CDR1 MGHRA and CDR2 YSYEKL. Trimming left V 0 bases short and J 9 bases short, with 18 bases between. This CDR3 spans 16 amino acids. The CDR3, as DNA: TGCGCCAGCAGCCAAGATGAGGCGCGTCGGGGGCGGCCCCAGCATTTT. Its protein product is CASSQDEARRGRPQHF.

V gene TRBV7-3 combines with J gene TRBJ1-6, with D unclear. CDR1 is SGHTA and CDR2 is FQGTGA in the germline V gene. Trimming left V 1 base short and J 3 bases short, with 4 bases between. The CDR3 runs 14 residues. The CDR3 DNA sequence: TGTGCCAGCAGCTTAAACCGCTATAATTCACCCCTCCACTTT. Translating it yields CASSLNRYNSPLHF.

The V and J genes are TRBV10-2 and TRBJ2-4; no definite D call. Germline CDR1 and CDR2: WSHSY and SAAADI. The ends were cut back, 5 bases at V and 0 bases at J, with 11 bases in the middle. This CDR3 comprises 15 residues. CDR3 in DNA: TGCGCCAGCAGTCCCACAAAACTAGCCAAAAACATTCAGTACTTC. As protein: CASSPTKLAKNIQYF.

The chain uses TRBV6-5 and TRBJ2-7, with D perhaps matching TRBD1 (5 bases). V lost 1 base, J lost 3 bases, and 13 bases lay in between. Germline values: CDR1 MNHEY, CDR2 SVGAGI. This CDR3 contains 15 residues. CDR3 nucleotides: TGTGCCAGCAGTTACTATAGTGGAAGGGGCTACGAGCAGTACTTC. Translation gives CASSYYSGRGYEQYF.